Presented here are 30 T cell receptor beta chains from one specimen sequenced in a study of CD8 T cells in ankylosing spondylitis. A single record per CDR3 protein comes from TCRdb applying MiXCR to the 5' RACE reads. The sample holds 200,000 to 300,000 distinct CDR3 sequences; roughly 32% are singletons and the top ten take about 4.2%. Sequencing was done on a sample of blood, either unsorted or a sorted T cell fraction (not recorded which). These receptors were taken from a male donor with ankylosing spondylitis or in good health (not recorded which).

This rearrangement joins TRBV20-1 to TRBJ2-7, with 12 nucleotides matching TRBD2. The CDR3 has 13 residues. Germline trimming cut 6 bases from V and 3 bases from J; bases unmatched to any gene: 3. CDR1 and CDR2 (germline): DFQATT, SNEGSKA (reference sequence). This chain's CDR3 is CSAPGLAGYEQYF. CDR3 sequence (DNA): TGCAGTGCCCCGGGACTAGCGGGCTACGAGCAGTACTTC.

The CDR3 nucleotides read TGTGCCAGCAGCTTTATTGATTTAAACTACGAGCAGTACTTC. Translated: CASSFIDLNYEQYF. V is TRBV7-2 and J is TRBJ2-7; D is ambiguous. V was pared by 3 bases and J by 3 bases, with 12 bases between. The CDR3 has 14 residues. The germline gives CDR1 SGHTA, CDR2 FQGNSA.

This clonotype has a count of ten or more. The chain employs TRBV20-1 and TRBJ2-7, with D perhaps matching TRBD2 (7 bases). V was shortened by 5 bases and J by 6 bases, with 17 bases between the two germline ends. Germline values: CDR1 DFQATT, CDR2 SNEGSKA (reference sequence). The CDR3 contains 13 residues. In nucleotides, the CDR3 is TGCAGTGCTGCCGCGGGGGCGACCCCCGAGCAGTACTTC. It translates to CSAAAGATPEQYF.

The chain combines TRBV12-3 or TRBV12-4 with TRBJ1-2, with a weak D call TRBD1 (6 bases). The CDR3 sequence is 15 residues long. V was pared by 6 bases and J by 4 bases, with 18 bases between. CDR3 region: CASSPEQGLVYGYTF. The CDR3 DNA reads TGTGCCAGCAGCCCCGAACAGGGTTTGGTCTATGGCTACACCTTC.

V usage is TRBV6-1 and J usage is TRBJ1-5; D remains unclear. Germline V CDR1 and CDR2: MNHNS, SASEGT. The CDR3 is made up of 15 amino acids. The ends were cut back, 6 bases at V and 0 bases at J, with 12 bases in the middle. The CDR3 DNA follows: TGTGCCAGCAGAAGAACAGCATTTAGCAATCAGCCCCAGCATTTT. This codes for CASRRTAFSNQPQHF.

This CDR3 reads CASSQGGVLQETQYF. DNA for the CDR3: TGTGCCAGCAGCCAAGGAGGCGTCCTGCAAGAGACCCAGTACTTC. The chain is built from TRBV4-2 and TRBJ2-5; D is unclear. Germline V gene sequence: CDR1 LGHNA, CDR2 YNFKEQ. The V end was cut by 1 base, the J end by 2 bases, with 11 bases between. This CDR3 contains 15 residues.

The table lists this clonotype with a few counts. V gene TRBV5-5 combines with J gene TRBJ2-1, with a tentative D call TRBD2 (7 bases). Trimming pared 0 bases from V and 9 bases from J, leaving 16 bases between. This CDR3 spans 15 amino acids. The germline V gene has CDR1 SGHKS and CDR2 YYEKEE (reference sequence). The CDR3 DNA follows: TGTGCCAGCAGCTTGGAGGTGGGGGGGCCGATTGAGCAGTTCTTC. This sequence encodes CASSLEVGGPIEQFF. The entire variable domain, with the rest obtained from reference TRBV5-5 and TRBJ2-1, is as follows: DAGVTQSPTHLIKTRGQQVTLRCSPISGHKSVSWYQQVLGQGPQFIFQYYEKEERGRGNFPDRFSARQFPNYSSELNVNALLLGDSALYLCASSLEVGGPIEQFFGPGTRLTVL.

This clonotype was observed a few times. This chain uses TRBV12-3 or TRBV12-4 with TRBJ2-1; D possibly corresponds to TRBD1 (6 bases). CDR3 size: 11 residues. Trimming shortened V by 7 bases and J by 8 bases, and 9 bases separated the two germline ends. DNA for the CDR3: TGTGCCAGCAACAGGGACCATGAGCAGTTCTTC. This sequence encodes CASNRDHEQFF.

A word on this clonotype: The junction differs from germline at one of its ends, possibly a read error. The chain recombines TRBV20-1 with TRBJ2-7; TRBD1 matches at 7 bases. This CDR3 has 14 amino acids. Germline V gene lookup returns CDR1 DFQATT and CDR2 SNEGSKA (reference sequence). CDR3 in amino acids: CSARDGDSTYEHYF. DNA for the CDR3: TGCAGTGCTAGAGATGGGGACAGCACCTACGAGCATTACTTC.

The table lists this clonotype with a few counts. The chain has TRBV25-1 and TRBJ2-1; 7 bases map to TRBD1. V was clipped by 9 bases and J by 9 bases; unmatched bases: 5. CDR1 and CDR2 (germline): MGHDK, SYGVNS. The CDR3 runs to 11 residues. The DNA of the CDR3 is TGTGCCAGTAAGGGGGCTGTTGAGCAGTTCTTC. This translates into CASKGAVEQFF. Drawing the rest from reference TRBV25-1 and TRBJ2-1, the complete variable domain is EADIYQTPRYLVIGTGKKITLECSQTMGHDKMYWYQQDPGMELHLIHYSYGVNSTEKGDLSSESTVSRIRTEHFPLTLESARPSHTSQYLCASKGAVEQFFGPGTRLTVL.

Only a few counts were recorded for this clonotype. The gene calls are TRBV7-9 and TRBJ1-3; TRBD1 aligns across 7 bases. Looked up from germline, CDR1 is SEHNR and CDR2 is FQNEAQ (reference sequence). The length of the CDR3 is 17 residues. Trimming cost V 5 bases and J 0 bases; bases outside gene matches: 10. CDR3 region: CASSHRQGTVSGNTIYF. CDR3 DNA sequence: TGTGCCAGCAGCCACCGACAGGGAACTGTCTCTGGAAACACCATATATTTT.

This chain joins TRBV20-1 and TRBJ2-1; D gene uncertain. Germline CDR1 and CDR2: DFQATT and SNEGSKA (reference sequence). Trimming took 2 bases from V and 0 from J, leaving 5 bases between them. There are 13 residues in the CDR3. The CDR3 spells CSARRVSYNEQFF. The CDR3 DNA reads as TGCAGTGCTAGACGCGTCTCCTACAATGAGCAGTTCTTC.

V gene TRBV6-1 combines with J gene TRBJ2-1, with TRBD1 matching over 10 bases. The V and J ends lost 4 bases and 3 bases, in that order; junction bases with no gene match: 3. Germline CDR1 MNHNS, CDR2 SASEGT. The CDR3 length is 15 residues. For the CDR3, the DNA is TGTGCCAGCAGTGTCAGGACAGGGGGCTACAATGAGCAGTTCTTC. It is translated as CASSVRTGGYNEQFF.

This clonotype is a singleton in its sample. This chain joins TRBV5-1 and TRBJ1-2; no clear D gene. The CDR3 is 15 amino acids. Germline lookup yields CDR1 SGHRS and CDR2 YFSETQ. V shed 4 bases and J shed 3 bases, with 16 bases lying between them. The CDR3 is CASSPAKPEDYGYTF. CDR3 nucleotide sequence: TGCGCCAGCAGCCCCGCTAAACCTGAAGACTATGGCTACACCTTC.

The rearrangement uses TRBV27 and TRBJ2-1; no reliable D call. V dropped 2 bases and J dropped 8 bases, with 16 bases sitting between them. Germline values: CDR1 MNHEY, CDR2 SMNVEV (reference sequence). The CDR3 sequence is 15 residues long. The CDR3 here is CASSLVPGQGYEQFF. Written as DNA, the CDR3 is TGTGCCAGCAGTTTAGTGCCGGGCCAAGGGTATGAGCAGTTCTTC.

In its sample, this clonotype was seen a few times. J is TRBJ2-1 and V is TRBV10-3; a weak D match, TRBD1 (6 bases). Trimming took 5 bases from V and 8 from J, leaving 10 bases between them. Per the germline V gene, CDR1 is ENHRY and CDR2 is SYGVKD. This CDR3 region has 12 residues. CDR3 protein: CAISPGVDEQFF. The DNA for the CDR3 is TGTGCCATCAGTCCAGGGGTCGATGAGCAGTTCTTC.

The CDR3 spells CASRKRGYEKLFF. In DNA, the CDR3 is TGTGCCAGCAGGAAGAGGGGGTACGAAAAACTGTTTTTT. The chain uses TRBV12-3 or TRBV12-4 and TRBJ1-4; D possibly corresponds to TRBD1 (6 bases). There are 13 residues in the CDR3. V lost 6 bases and J 8 bases, leaving 13 bases between the germline ends.

V usage is TRBV27 and J usage is TRBJ2-7; D assignment may be TRBD1 or TRBD2 (5 bases each). The CDR3 contains 13 residues. The germline CDR1 and CDR2 sequences are MNHEY and SMNVEV (reference sequence). V dropped 5 bases and J dropped 6 bases, with 14 bases sitting between them. The CDR3 loop reads CASSVTGTLEQYF. CDR3 coding DNA: TGTGCCAGCAGTGTCACCGGGACGCTCGAGCAGTACTTC.

A few counts support this clonotype. The chain combines TRBV6-5 with TRBJ2-7; no clear D gene. Germline loops: CDR1 MNHEY, CDR2 SVGAGI. Between the trimmed V and J ends, which lost 0 bases and 1 base, there was a span of 7 bases. The CDR3 covers 14 residues. CDR3: CASSYSRASYEQYF. For the CDR3, the DNA is TGTGCCAGCAGTTACTCACGCGCTTCCTACGAGCAGTACTTC.

J is TRBJ1-5 and V is TRBV12-3 or TRBV12-4, with D possibly matching TRBD1 (6 bases). The CDR3 totals 14 residues. V shed 6 bases and J shed 4 bases, with 13 bases lying between them. DNA for the CDR3: TGTGCCAGCAGCGGGTGGGGGCCAAATCAGCCCCAGCATTTT. Its translation is CASSGWGPNQPQHF.

This clonotype was seen more than once but under ten times. The J gene is TRBJ1-1, the V gene TRBV7-2; no definite D call. Germline V gene data show CDR1 as SGHTA and CDR2 as FQGNSA. The V gene lost 2 bases and the J gene lost 4 bases, with 8 bases spanning the gap. CDR3 length equals 13 residues. The CDR3 sequence is CASSLIRVTEAFF. For the CDR3, the DNA is TGTGCCAGCAGCTTAATCCGTGTCACTGAAGCTTTCTTT.

The chain uses TRBV10-3 and TRBJ2-3; D unclear. V was trimmed by 4 bases and J by 3 bases, leaving 14 bases between them. The CDR3 runs 15 residues. The germline gives CDR1 ENHRY, CDR2 SYGVKD. In DNA, the CDR3 is TGTGCCATCAGTGCCCAGGCCCAAGGAACAGATACGCAGTATTTT. Residues: CAISAQAQGTDTQYF.

The rearrangement links TRBV20-1 to TRBJ1-1, with D unresolved. Trimming cost V 4 bases and J 0 bases, with 0 bases left between them. The CDR3 runs to 10 residues. CDR1 is DFQATT and CDR2 is SNEGSKA in the germline V gene (reference sequence). For the CDR3, the DNA is TGCAGTGCTATGAACACTGAAGCTTTCTTT. Protein: CSAMNTEAFF.

This chain links TRBV4-1 with TRBJ2-1, with 9 bases lining up with TRBD1. The CDR3 is made up of 16 amino acids. Trimming at V came to 0 bases and at J to 6 bases, leaving 6 bases not matched to a gene. Germline loops: CDR1 MGHRA, CDR2 YSYEKL. The CDR3 reads CASSQDPNRGLNEQFF. The CDR3 DNA reads TGCGCCAGCAGCCAAGATCCGAACAGGGGGCTCAATGAGCAGTTCTTC.

The chain is built from TRBV20-1 and TRBJ1-1, with 12 bases aligning to TRBD1. From germline, CDR1 is DFQATT and CDR2 SNEGSKA (reference sequence). The junction had 11 bases not matched to a gene; V was cut back by 0 bases and J by 9 bases. The CDR3 loop spans 16 amino acids. The CDR3 spells CSARDVVGTGGVKAFF. As DNA, the CDR3 is TGCAGTGCTAGAGATGTCGTAGGGACAGGGGGCGTGAAAGCTTTCTTT.

This clonotype was picked up many times. The gene calls are TRBV20-1 and TRBJ2-1; TRBD1 is a possible D gene (6 bases). Trimming took 0 bases from V and 4 from J, leaving 10 bases between them. The germline CDR1 and CDR2 sequences are DFQATT and SNEGSKA (reference sequence). The CDR3 length is 14 residues. As DNA, the CDR3 is TGCAGTGCTAGAGATAACAGGGATTACAATGAGCAGTTCTTC. Translated, it gives CSARDNRDYNEQFF.

This chain connects TRBV9 to TRBJ1-6; D may be TRBD1 (5 bases). The V end was cut by 2 bases, the J end by 11 bases, with 14 bases between. Germline V gene sequence: CDR1 SGDLS, CDR2 YYNGEE. This CDR3 comprises 14 residues. The DNA of the CDR3 is TGTGCCAGCAGCGTGGGAACAGGACCTCCACCCCTCCACTTT. It encodes CASSVGTGPPPLHF.

The table lists this clonotype with a few counts. The chain has TRBV12-3 or TRBV12-4 and TRBJ2-5, with TRBD2 matching over 10 bases. The ends lost 6 bases at V and 4 bases at J; junction bases unmatched: 2. The CDR3 is 13 residues long. In DNA form, the CDR3 reads TGTGCCAGCAGACTAGCGGGGCGAGAGACCCAGTACTTC. Protein: CASRLAGRETQYF.

The V gene is TRBV20-1, the J gene TRBJ1-5, with TRBD1 matching over 11 bases. Looked up from germline, CDR1 is DFQATT and CDR2 is SNEGSKA (reference sequence). The CDR3 contains 15 residues. V lost 3 bases, J lost 2 bases, and 3 bases stayed unmatched. Here the CDR3 reads CSARGTGGGNQPQHF. The CDR3 region has the DNA TGCAGTGCTAGGGGGACAGGGGGGGGCAATCAGCCCCAGCATTTT.

J is TRBJ1-2 and V is TRBV28; no firm D call. The CDR3 totals 13 residues. Germline-derived CDR1 and CDR2 are MDHEN and SYDVKM. Trimming left V 5 bases short and J 3 bases short, with 10 bases between. The DNA for the CDR3 is TGTGCCAGCAGTAGGCCGACCGACTATGGCTACACCTTC. As protein: CASSRPTDYGYTF.